These 3 T cell receptor beta chains originate from one sample sequenced in a study of T cells in Graves' hyperthyroidism and ophthalmopathy. It was RNA transcripts that yielded the amplified TCR beta CDR3 regions. A first-round RT-PCR of the TCR CDR3 used the HTBI primer set. TCRdb independently ran MiXCR on the multiplex PCR reads; one entry per CDR3 protein. The data show 600,000 to 850,000 distinct CDR3 sequences, roughly 20% seen once. Material for sequencing was blood. The receptors were sampled from a woman aged 45-65 years with Graves' hyperthyroidism that later progressed to Graves' ophthalmopathy.

The CDR3 DNA reads as TGTGCCTGGAGACGACAGGCCAACACTGAAGCTTTCTTT. Translation: CAWRRQANTEAFF. The chain employs TRBV30 and TRBJ1-1; possibly TRBD1 for D (6 bases). The CDR3 consists of 13 residues. Trimming left V 3 bases short and J 2 bases short, with 10 bases between. The germline gives CDR1 GTSNPN, CDR2 SVGIG (reference sequence).

This clonotype was counted at least ten times. The chain combines TRBV5-5 with TRBJ2-4; no reliable D call. The germline V and J ends were trimmed by 0 bases and 8 bases, with 6 bases remaining between them. There are 12 residues in the CDR3. Germline V CDR1 and CDR2: SGHKS, YYEKEE (reference sequence). CDR3 region: CASSLGVDIQYF. The CDR3 nucleotides read TGTGCCAGCAGCTTGGGAGTGGACATTCAGTACTTC.

V and J are TRBV27 and TRBJ2-1; D is possibly TRBD2 (5 bases). V was trimmed by 4 bases and J by 4 bases, leaving 20 bases between them. There are 17 residues in the CDR3. Germline V gene sequence: CDR1 MNHEY, CDR2 SMNVEV (reference sequence). The CDR3 nucleotides are TGTGCCAGCAGTTCAAACTCCGGGATAGTCGTGTACAATGAGCAGTTCTTC. Translation gives CASSSNSGIVVYNEQFF.